These 2 T cell receptor beta chains were all obtained from the same sample, sequenced in a study of T cells in Graves' hyperthyroidism and ophthalmopathy. Researchers took RNA transcripts and amplified the TCR beta CDR3 regions from them. Researchers ran a first-round RT-PCR on the TCR CDR3 using the HTBI primer set. TCRdb analysed the multiplex PCR reads with MiXCR anew, one entry per CDR3 protein. Here the sample spans fewer than 600,000 distinct CDR3 sequences, approximately 14% being singletons. Sequencing was done on a sample of blood. The receptors derive from a woman in her thirties or forties with Graves' hyperthyroidism.

This clonotype was seen more than once but under ten times. The chain uses TRBV18 and TRBJ2-7, with D possibly matching TRBD2 (6 bases). Trimming stripped 0 bases from V and 2 bases from J, with 11 bases between. The CDR3 is 15 residues long. The germline V gene encodes CDR1 KGHSH and CDR2 LQKENI. DNA for the CDR3: TGTGCCAGCTCACCACCGGGCGGGACCCCCTACGAGCAGTACTTC. Its protein is CASSPPGGTPYEQYF.

This clonotype was picked up many times. This rearrangement joins TRBV7-2 to TRBJ2-7; no clear D. The CDR3 is 14 amino acids. Germline V gene lookup returns CDR1 SGHTA and CDR2 FQGNSA. Between the trimmed V and J ends, which lost 0 bases and 2 bases, there was a span of 8 bases. The CDR3 loop is CASSLAPDTYEQYF. The DNA for the CDR3 is TGTGCCAGCAGCTTAGCGCCAGACACCTACGAGCAGTACTTC. Based on the CDR3 plus reference TRBV7-2 and TRBJ2-7, the full variable domain is GAGVSQSPSNKVTEKGKDVELRCDPISGHTALYWYRQSLGQGLEFLIYFQGNSAPDKSGLPSDRFSAERTGGSVSTLTIQRTQQEDSAVYLCASSLAPDTYEQYFGPGTRLTVT.